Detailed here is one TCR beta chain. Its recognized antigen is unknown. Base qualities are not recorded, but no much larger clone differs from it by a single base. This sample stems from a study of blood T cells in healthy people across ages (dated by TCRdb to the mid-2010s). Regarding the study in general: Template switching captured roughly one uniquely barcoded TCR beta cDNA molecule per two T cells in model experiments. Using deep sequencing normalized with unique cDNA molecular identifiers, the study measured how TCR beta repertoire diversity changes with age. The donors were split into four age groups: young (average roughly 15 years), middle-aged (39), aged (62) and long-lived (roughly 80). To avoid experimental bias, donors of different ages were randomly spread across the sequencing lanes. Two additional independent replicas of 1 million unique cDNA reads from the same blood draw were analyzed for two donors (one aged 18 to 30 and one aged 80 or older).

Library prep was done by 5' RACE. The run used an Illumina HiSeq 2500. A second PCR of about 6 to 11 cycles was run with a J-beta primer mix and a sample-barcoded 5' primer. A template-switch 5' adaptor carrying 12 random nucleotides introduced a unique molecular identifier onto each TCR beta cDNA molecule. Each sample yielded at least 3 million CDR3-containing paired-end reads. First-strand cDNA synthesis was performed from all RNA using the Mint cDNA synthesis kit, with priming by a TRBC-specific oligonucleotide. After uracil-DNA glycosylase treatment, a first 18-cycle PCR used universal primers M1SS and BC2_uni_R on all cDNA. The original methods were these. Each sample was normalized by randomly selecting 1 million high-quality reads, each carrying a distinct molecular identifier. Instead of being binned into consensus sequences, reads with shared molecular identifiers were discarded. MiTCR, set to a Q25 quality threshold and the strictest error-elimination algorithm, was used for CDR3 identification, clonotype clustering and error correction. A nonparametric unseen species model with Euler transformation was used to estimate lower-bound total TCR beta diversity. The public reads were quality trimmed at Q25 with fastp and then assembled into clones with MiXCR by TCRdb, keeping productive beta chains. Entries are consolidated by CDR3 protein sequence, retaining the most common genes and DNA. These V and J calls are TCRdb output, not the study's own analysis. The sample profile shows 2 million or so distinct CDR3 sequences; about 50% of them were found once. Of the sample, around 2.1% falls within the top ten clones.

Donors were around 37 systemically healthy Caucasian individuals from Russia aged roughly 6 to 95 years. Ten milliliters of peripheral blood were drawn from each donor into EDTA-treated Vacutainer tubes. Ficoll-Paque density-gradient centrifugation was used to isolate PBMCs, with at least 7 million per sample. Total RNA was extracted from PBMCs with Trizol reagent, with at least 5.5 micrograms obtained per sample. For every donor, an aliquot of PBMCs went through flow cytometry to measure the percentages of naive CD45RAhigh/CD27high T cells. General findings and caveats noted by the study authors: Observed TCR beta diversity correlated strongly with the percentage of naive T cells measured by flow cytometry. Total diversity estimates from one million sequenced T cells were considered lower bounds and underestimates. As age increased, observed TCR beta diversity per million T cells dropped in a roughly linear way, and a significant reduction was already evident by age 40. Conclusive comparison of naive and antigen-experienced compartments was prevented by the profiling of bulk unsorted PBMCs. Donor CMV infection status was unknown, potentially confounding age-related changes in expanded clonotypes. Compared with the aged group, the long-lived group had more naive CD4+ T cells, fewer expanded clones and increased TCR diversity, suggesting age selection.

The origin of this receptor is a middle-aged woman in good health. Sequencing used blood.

The CDR3 protein: CASSPSAPTDTQYF. The nucleotide sequence is given as TGTGCCAGCAGCCCTAGTGCCCCCACAGATACGCAGTATTTT. The chain links TRBV7-2 with TRBJ2-3; no D gene can be assigned with confidence. The CDR3 spans 14 residues, from the cysteine through the phenylalanine. The sequence is cut down to CDR3 DNA, 42 bases in frame from base 1. The germline V gene sets CDR1 to SGHTA and CDR2 to FQGNSA. A distance of 11 bases separates the germline ends of V and J, which lose 5 bases and 2 bases respectively.